The rows below give T cell receptor beta chains drawn from one sample of a study of blood T cell repertoires in COVID-19. This table comes from immunoSEQ multiplex PCR, and its TCRdb copy is limited to in-frame clones, with some not included. The top ten clones hold around 14% of a sample with 160,000 or so clones, roughly 74% of them seen once. The specimen was peripheral blood. These receptors were obtained from a woman of 80 years or more with acute or convalescent COVID-19. CDR3s include the opening cysteine and the closing phenylalanine or tryptophan. D genes are given only for firm matches. The size of a clone is reported for some rows only, either as once, few or many, or as a class for expanded clones.

13	TRBV2	-	TRBD2	TRBJ2-7	CASQGGSTYEQYF	TGTGCCAGCCAGGGAGGGAGCACCTACGAGCAGTACTTC
15	TRBV18	-	TRBD1	TRBJ2-7	CASSPQGQNSYEQYF	TGTGCCAGCTCACCACAGGGACAGAACTCCTACGAGCAGTACTTC
11	TRBV29-1	-	-	TRBJ1-1	CSVVAGTEAFF	TGCAGCGTTGTTGCGGGGACTGAAGCTTTCTTT
16	TRBV14	-	TRBD1	TRBJ1-2	CASSRDRGPSSRGYTF	TGTGCCAGCAGTCGTGACAGGGGGCCTTCCAGTCGCGGCTACACCTTC
13	TRBV19	-	-	TRBJ1-1	CASSIVGAPVAFF	TGTGCCAGTAGTATCGTAGGGGCGCCAGTCGCTTTCTTT
15	TRBV6-5	-	TRBD2	TRBJ2-3	CASRRTRQSTDTQYF	TGTGCCAGCAGACGGACTAGACAGAGCACAGATACGCAGTATTTT
15	TRBV6-5	-	-	TRBJ2-6	CASSLQGSGANVLTF	TGTGCCAGCAGTCTTCAGGGGTCTGGGGCCAACGTCCTGACTTTC
16	TRBV7-8	once	TRBD2	TRBJ2-5	CASSARSGGAGETQYF	TGTGCCAGCAGCGCCCGTAGCGGGGGGGCCGGGGAGACCCAGTACTTC
13	TRBV2	-	-	TRBJ1-1	CASSRTGISEAFF	TGTGCCAGCAGCCGAACAGGGATCTCTGAAGCTTTCTTT
17	TRBV6-9	-	TRBD2	TRBJ2-7	CASSPQYPRGGLYEQYF	TGTGCCAGCAGTCCACAATATCCGCGCGGGGGGCTTTACGAGCAGTACTTC
16	TRBV5-1	-	-	TRBJ2-3	CASSSTGTASTDTQYF	TGCGCCAGCAGCTCGACCGGGACTGCGTCGACAGATACGCAGTATTTT
11	TRBV29-1	-	-	TRBJ1-4	CSAGRGEKLFF	TGCAGCGCTGGGAGGGGTGAAAAACTGTTTTTT
13	TRBV2	-	TRBD1	TRBJ1-5	CASRDRWSQPQHF	TGTGCCAGCAGGGACAGGTGGAGTCAGCCCCAGCATTTT
18	TRBV19	-	-	TRBJ2-1	CASSIAQAYERGDYEQFF	TGTGCCAGTAGTATAGCCCAGGCTTATGAGCGAGGGGACTATGAGCAGTTCTTC
16	TRBV6-5	-	TRBD1	TRBJ1-1	CASSYSQGSGNTEAFF	TGTGCCAGCAGTTACTCACAGGGGTCCGGGAACACTGAAGCTTTCTTT
13	TRBV28	-	-	TRBJ2-3	CASSLPIRAAQYF	TGTGCCAGCAGTTTACCTATCAGGGCAGCGCAGTATTTT
12	TRBV9	-	-	TRBJ1-2	CASSFRRDGYTF	TGTGCCAGCAGCTTCCGCAGGGATGGCTACACCTTC
15	TRBV3-1/TRBV3-2	-	-	TRBJ2-7	CASSQDVLRSREQYF	TGTGCCAGCAGCCAAGACGTCCTCCGGTCGCGGGAGCAGTACTTC
13	TRBV19	once	TRBD2	TRBJ2-7	CASSTTSGSKQYF	TGTGCCAGTAGTACGACTAGCGGGAGTAAGCAGTACTTC
16	TRBV5-4	-	TRBD2	TRBJ2-1	CASSLAATSDLNEQFF	TGTGCCAGCAGCTTGGCCGCGACTAGCGATCTTAATGAGCAGTTCTTC
16	TRBV19	few	TRBD2	TRBJ2-1	CASSPRLAGVGNEQFF	TGTGCCAGTAGTCCCCGACTAGCGGGAGTGGGGAATGAGCAGTTCTTC
15	TRBV29-1	-	TRBD2	TRBJ2-1	CSADPGLAQRGEQFF	TGCAGCGCCGACCCGGGACTAGCCCAGCGGGGTGAGCAGTTCTTC
13	TRBV6-5	-	TRBD1	TRBJ2-7	CASRRDRDGEQYF	TGTGCCAGCAGGCGGGACAGGGATGGCGAGCAGTACTTC
11	TRBV20-1	-	TRBD2	TRBJ2-1	CSAGPRGEQFF	TGCAGTGCCGGGCCGCGGGGGGAGCAGTTCTTC
16	TRBV5-1	-	TRBD2	TRBJ2-7	CASSLALAPLSYEQYF	TGCGCCAGCAGCTTGGCACTAGCGCCTCTCTCCTACGAGCAGTACTTC
13	TRBV6-1	-	-	TRBJ1-2	CASSETTAYGYTF	TGTGCCAGCAGTGAAACGACAGCCTATGGCTACACCTTC
15	TRBV9	-	-	TRBJ1-2	CASSVGPGQQYGYTF	TGTGCCAGCAGCGTAGGCCCCGGACAGCAGTATGGCTACACCTTC
18	TRBV27	-	TRBD2	TRBJ2-4	CASSPYRLAGAQGNIQYF	TGTGCCAGCAGTCCCTACAGACTAGCGGGGGCCCAAGGGAACATTCAGTACTTC
14	TRBV30	-	TRBD1	TRBJ1-6	CAWSQGQGHSPLHF	TGTGCCTGGAGCCAGGGACAGGGACATTCACCCCTCCACTTT
18	TRBV5-1	-	TRBD2	TRBJ2-2	CASSIHGTSGRASGELFF	TGCGCCAGCAGCATACATGGGACTAGCGGGAGGGCCTCCGGGGAGCTGTTTTTT
16	TRBV2	-	-	TRBJ2-1	CASSVLRGSSYNEQFF	TGTGCCAGCAGTGTTTTGCGAGGGTCATCCTACAATGAGCAGTTCTTC
15	TRBV7-9	once	-	TRBJ1-1	CACSREGFMNTEAFF	TGTGCCTGCTCCAGGGAGGGCTTTATGAACACTGAAGCTTTCTTT
15	TRBV4-1	once	-	TRBJ1-5	CASRPTGTGNQPQHF	TGCGCCAGCAGACCCACAGGGACGGGCAATCAGCCCCAGCATTTT
16	TRBV10-2	-	TRBD1	TRBJ2-3	CASSEYRDRGTDTQYF	TGCGCCAGCAGTGAGTACCGGGACAGGGGCACAGATACGCAGTATTTT
16	TRBV6-6	-	TRBD2	TRBJ2-1	CASSPGLAGGPGEQFF	TGTGCCAGCAGCCCGGGACTAGCGGGGGGGCCGGGGGAGCAGTTCTTC
15	TRBV7-7	-	-	TRBJ2-5	CASSLNEGVGETQYF	TGTGCTAGCAGCTTAAATGAGGGGGTTGGGGAGACCCAGTACTTC
13	TRBV12-3/TRBV12-4	-	TRBD1	TRBJ2-5	CASSWDSQETQYF	TGTGCCAGCAGTTGGGACAGCCAAGAGACCCAGTACTTC
11	TRBV12-3/TRBV12-4	-	-	TRBJ1-2	CASTFTGLSAF	TGTGCCAGTACTTTTACCGGACTGTCGGCCTTC
16	TRBV6-5	once	TRBD2	TRBJ2-2	CASSYLKRGIVGELFF	TGTGCCAGCAGCTACCTAAAGCGGGGGATAGTCGGGGAGCTGTTTTTT
15	TRBV29-1	-	-	TRBJ2-6	CSVEGVGAGANVLTF	TGCAGCGTTGAAGGGGTAGGGGCCGGGGCCAACGTCCTGACTTTC
13	TRBV24-1	-	-	TRBJ1-5	CATKQGGDQPQHF	TGTGCCACCAAACAGGGAGGGGATCAGCCCCAGCATTTT
14	TRBV5-1	-	TRBD1	TRBJ1-3	CASSETGSGNTIYF	TGCGCCAGCAGCGAGACAGGGTCTGGAAACACCATATATTTT
16	TRBV5-6	few	-	TRBJ1-3	CASSSTGSRGGNTIYF	TGTGCCAGCAGCTCAACAGGGAGTCGAGGAGGAAACACCATATATTTT
17	TRBV11-2	-	-	TRBJ1-1	CASSLDFGARWFTEAFF	TGTGCCAGCAGCTTAGATTTTGGGGCACGATGGTTCACTGAAGCTTTCTTT
13	TRBV10-1	-	-	TRBJ1-5	CASARDSNQPQHF	TGCGCCAGTGCCAGGGATAGCAATCAGCCCCAGCATTTT
16	TRBV5-8	-	-	TRBJ1-6	CASSLMTGDYNSPLHF	TGTGCCAGCAGCTTGATGACAGGAGATTATAATTCACCCCTCCACTTT
16	TRBV5-1	-	TRBD1	TRBJ2-3	CASSQGAMSFTDTQYF	TGCGCCAGCTCACAGGGGGCAATGTCCTTCACAGATACGCAGTATTTT
16	TRBV29-1	-	TRBD1	TRBJ1-2	CSVELPGTGGRGGYTF	TGCAGCGTTGAACTCCCAGGGACAGGGGGTCGAGGTGGCTACACCTTC
16	TRBV11-3	-	-	TRBJ2-1	CASSPGGRDGNNEQFF	TGTGCCAGCAGCCCAGGGGGGCGGGACGGAAACAATGAGCAGTTCTTC
15	TRBV24-1	-	TRBD2	TRBJ2-1	CATSDSTSGRGEQFF	TGTGCCACCAGTGATTCGACTAGCGGGAGGGGTGAGCAGTTCTTC
13	TRBV28	-	TRBD1	TRBJ1-2	CASSSSDRDGYTF	TGTGCCAGCAGTTCATCGGACAGGGATGGCTACACCTTC
13	TRBV12-3/TRBV12-4	-	TRBD1	TRBJ1-2	CASSYRTGRGYTF	TGTGCCAGCAGTTACCGGACAGGGCGAGGCTACACCTTC
14	TRBV18	-	TRBD1	TRBJ1-4	CASSRDRGYEKLFF	TGTGCCAGCTCGAGGGACAGGGGCTATGAAAAACTGTTTTTT
12	TRBV28	-	-	TRBJ1-2	CASSLAEYGYTF	TGTGCCAGCAGTTTAGCGGAGTATGGCTACACCTTC
16	TRBV19	-	TRBD1	TRBJ1-2	CASSPQGAGNYYGYTF	TGTGCCAGTAGTCCACAGGGGGCTGGTAATTACTATGGCTACACCTTC
14	TRBV19	-	-	TRBJ1-6	CASKEYRPNSPLHF	TGTGCCAGTAAAGAGTACAGGCCTAATTCACCCCTCCACTTT